These 2 T cell receptor beta chains were sequenced from one sample in a study of T cells in Graves' hyperthyroidism and ophthalmopathy. It was RNA transcripts that yielded the amplified TCR beta CDR3 regions. Primed by the HTBI set, a first-round RT-PCR was run on the TCR CDR3. TCRdb reprocessed the multiplex PCR reads via MiXCR and lists one record per CDR3 protein. The sample records some 250,000 distinct CDR3 sequences, around 15% being singletons. The sample taken for sequencing was blood. These receptor sequences come from a woman in her 50s with Graves' hyperthyroidism that later progressed to Graves' ophthalmopathy.

This clonotype is a singleton in its sample. The rearrangement uses TRBV10-3 and TRBJ2-2, with D maybe TRBD2 (5 bases). The CDR3 totals 12 residues. With 6 bases removed from V and 3 bases from J, the gap between germline ends came to 5 bases. Germline V gene lookup returns CDR1 ENHRY and CDR2 SYGVKD. This CDR3 is CAIRRDTGELFF. CDR3 coding DNA: TGTGCCATCAGGCGGGACACCGGGGAGCTGTTTTTT.

This clonotype has just a few counts. The chain has TRBV9 and TRBJ2-7; TRBD2 is a possible D gene (6 bases). CDR3 size: 15 residues. Germline CDR1 reads SGDLS; CDR2 reads YYNGEE. V shed 0 bases and J shed 1 base, with 11 bases lying between them. CDR3 in amino acids: CASSVDGDFSYEQYF. The CDR3 bases are TGTGCCAGCAGCGTAGATGGGGACTTTTCCTACGAGCAGTACTTC.